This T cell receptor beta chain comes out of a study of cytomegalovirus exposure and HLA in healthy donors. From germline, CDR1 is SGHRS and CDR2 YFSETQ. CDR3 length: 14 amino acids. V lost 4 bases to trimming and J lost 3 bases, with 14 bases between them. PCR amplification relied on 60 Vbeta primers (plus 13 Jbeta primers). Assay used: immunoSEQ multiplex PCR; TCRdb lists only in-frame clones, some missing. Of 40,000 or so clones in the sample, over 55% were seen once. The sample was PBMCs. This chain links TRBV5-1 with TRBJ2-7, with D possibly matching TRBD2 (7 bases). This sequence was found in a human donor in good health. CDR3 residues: CASSQGGGGYEQYF. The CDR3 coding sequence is TGCGCCAGCAGCCAGGGAGGGGGTGGCTACGAGCAGTACTTC.